Here is one TCR beta chain with its context. This sample was taken from a study of Ad26.COV2.S vaccination and SARS-CoV-2 variants. About the research overall: Dosing was one shot or two shots 56 days apart.

Treatment of the sample: approximately 18 received Ad26.COV2.S at low or high dose, single or two shots; a few received placebo; per-sample allocation not given. Samples analyzed were those drawn on day 63 after the first vaccine or placebo injection. The repertoire was sequenced with immunoSEQ multiplex PCR; TCRdb's copy has only in-frame clones and lacks some. The data show around 420,000 clones, 88% seen once. The CDR3 is 12 amino acids. V was shortened by 3 bases and J by 3 bases, with 6 bases between the two germline ends. The V gene's germline CDR1 is SGHAT and CDR2 FQNNGV. This clonotype originated in a person between 18 and 60 years old who received the Ad26.COV2.S COVID-19 vaccine or a placebo. The chain couples TRBV11-2 to TRBJ2-7; D uncertain. The material sequenced was peripheral blood, taken in a trial of Ad26.COV2.S vaccine versus placebo. This CDR3 is CASSFRHYEQYF. The CDR3 DNA sequence: TGTGCCAGCAGCTTCCGTCACTACGAGCAGTACTTC.